This TCR beta chain was captured by sequencing in a study of T cell responses to AZD1222 COVID-19 vaccine. Study-level findings and limits: Only 5 or 6 AZD1222 recipients were seropositive at baseline.

The data were produced by immunoSEQ multiplex PCR, yet TCRdb's version contains in-frame clones alone and is incomplete. Among 110,000 to 150,000 clones, about 92% were seen once, and the ten largest hold 12%. This clone was detected once. What it recognizes is unknown. The CDR3 has 16 amino acids. V trimming: 1 base; J trimming: 4 bases; junction bases outside the gene matches: 8. CDR1 and CDR2 (germline): SGHNT, YENEEA. The sequence derives from an adult who had recovered from COVID-19. V and J are TRBV11-3 and TRBJ2-5; 8 positions agree with TRBD2. The sequencing here drew on peripheral blood, taken after recovery from COVID-19. The CDR3 protein is CASSLGGSGDGETQYF. CDR3 DNA sequence: TGTGCCAGCAGCTTAGGGGGTAGCGGGGACGGAGAGACCCAGTACTTC.